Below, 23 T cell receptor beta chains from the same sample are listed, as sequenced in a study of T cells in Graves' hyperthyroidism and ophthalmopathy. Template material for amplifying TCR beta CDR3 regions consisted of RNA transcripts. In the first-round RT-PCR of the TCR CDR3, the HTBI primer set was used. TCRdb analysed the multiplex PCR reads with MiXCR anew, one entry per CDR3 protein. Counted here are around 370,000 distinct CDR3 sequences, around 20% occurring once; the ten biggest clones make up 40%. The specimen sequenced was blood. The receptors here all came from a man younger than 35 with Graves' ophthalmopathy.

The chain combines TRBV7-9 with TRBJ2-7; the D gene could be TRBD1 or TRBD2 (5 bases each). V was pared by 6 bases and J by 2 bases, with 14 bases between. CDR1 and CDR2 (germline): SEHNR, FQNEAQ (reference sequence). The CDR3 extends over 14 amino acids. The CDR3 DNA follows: TGTGCCAGCAGTGGCCCAGGGCGGGCCTACGAGCAGTACTTC. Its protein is CASSGPGRAYEQYF.

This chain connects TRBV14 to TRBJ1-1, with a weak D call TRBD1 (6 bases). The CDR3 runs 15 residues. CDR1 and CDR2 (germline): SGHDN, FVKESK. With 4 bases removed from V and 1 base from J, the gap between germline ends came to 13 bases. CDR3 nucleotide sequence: TGTGCCAGCAGCCCCAGTCGGGGGCCGAACACTGAAGCTTTCTTT. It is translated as CASSPSRGPNTEAFF.

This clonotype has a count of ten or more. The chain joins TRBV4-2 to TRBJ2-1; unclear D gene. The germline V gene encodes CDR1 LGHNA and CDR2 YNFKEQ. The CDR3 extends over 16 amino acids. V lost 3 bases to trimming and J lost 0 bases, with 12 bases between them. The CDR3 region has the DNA TGTGCCAGCAGCCAGCACCCGGACCGCTCCTACAATGAGCAGTTCTTC. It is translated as CASSQHPDRSYNEQFF.

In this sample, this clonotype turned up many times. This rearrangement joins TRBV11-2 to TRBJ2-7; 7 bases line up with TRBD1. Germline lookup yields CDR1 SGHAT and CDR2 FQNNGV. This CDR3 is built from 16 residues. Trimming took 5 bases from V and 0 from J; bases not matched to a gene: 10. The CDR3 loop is CASSTKPGGNSYEQYF. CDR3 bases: TGTGCCAGCAGCACAAAACCAGGGGGAAACTCCTACGAGCAGTACTTC.

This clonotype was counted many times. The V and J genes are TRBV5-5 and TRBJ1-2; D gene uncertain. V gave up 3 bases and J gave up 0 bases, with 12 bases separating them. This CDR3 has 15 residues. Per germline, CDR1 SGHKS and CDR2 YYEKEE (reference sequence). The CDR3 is CASSSGPEANYGYTF. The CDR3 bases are TGTGCCAGCAGCTCCGGGCCGGAAGCTAACTATGGCTACACCTTC.

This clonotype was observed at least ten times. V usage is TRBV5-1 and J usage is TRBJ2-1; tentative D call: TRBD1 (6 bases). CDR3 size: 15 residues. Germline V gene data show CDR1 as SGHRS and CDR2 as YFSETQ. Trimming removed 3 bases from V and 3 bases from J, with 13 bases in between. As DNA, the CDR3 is TGCGCCAGCAGCTCTCAAGGGGGTCTCTACAATGAGCAGTTCTTC. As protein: CASSSQGGLYNEQFF.

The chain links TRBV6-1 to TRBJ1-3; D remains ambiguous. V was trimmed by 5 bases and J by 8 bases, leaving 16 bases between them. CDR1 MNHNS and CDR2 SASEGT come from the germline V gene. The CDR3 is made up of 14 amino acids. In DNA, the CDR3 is TGTGCCAGCAGTTATCAGCCCATGGCGGACACCATATATTTT. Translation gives CASSYQPMADTIYF.

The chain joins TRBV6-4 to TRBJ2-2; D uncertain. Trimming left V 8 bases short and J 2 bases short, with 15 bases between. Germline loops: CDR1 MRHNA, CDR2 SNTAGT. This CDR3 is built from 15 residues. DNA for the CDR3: TGTGCCAGCGCTATCAACTCGGTAAACACCGGGGAGCTGTTTTTT. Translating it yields CASAINSVNTGELFF.

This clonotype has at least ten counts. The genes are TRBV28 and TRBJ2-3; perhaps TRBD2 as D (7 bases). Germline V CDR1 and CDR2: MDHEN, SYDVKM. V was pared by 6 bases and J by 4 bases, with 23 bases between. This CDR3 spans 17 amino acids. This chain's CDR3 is CASSPQGRGRGPDTQYF. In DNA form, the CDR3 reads TGTGCCAGCAGCCCCCAGGGGCGGGGGCGGGGGCCAGATACGCAGTATTTT.

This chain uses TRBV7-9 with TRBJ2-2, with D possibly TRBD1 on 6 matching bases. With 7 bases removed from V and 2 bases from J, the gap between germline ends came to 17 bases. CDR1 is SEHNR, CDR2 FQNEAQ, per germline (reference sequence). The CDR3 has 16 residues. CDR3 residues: CASIQRMGANTGELFF. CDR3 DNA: TGTGCCAGCATCCAGAGGATGGGGGCAAACACCGGGGAGCTGTTTTTT.

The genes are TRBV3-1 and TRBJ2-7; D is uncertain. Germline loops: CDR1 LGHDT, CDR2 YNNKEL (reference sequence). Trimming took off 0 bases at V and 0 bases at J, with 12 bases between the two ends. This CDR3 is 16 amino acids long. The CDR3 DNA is TGTGCCAGCAGCCAAGAGTTCGGCTCGAGCTCCTACGAGCAGTACTTC. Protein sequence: CASSQEFGSSSYEQYF.

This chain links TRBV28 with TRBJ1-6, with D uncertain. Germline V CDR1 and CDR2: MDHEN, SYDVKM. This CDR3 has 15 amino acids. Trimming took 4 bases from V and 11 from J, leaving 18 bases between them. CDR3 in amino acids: CASSSSGTRLTPLHF. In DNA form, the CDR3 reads TGTGCCAGCAGTTCTTCCGGAACAAGGTTAACACCCCTCCACTTT. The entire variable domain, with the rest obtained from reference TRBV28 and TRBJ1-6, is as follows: DVKVTQSSRYLVKRTGEKVFLECVQDMDHENMFWYRQDPGLGLRLIYFSYDVKMKEKGDIPEGYSVSREKKERFSLILESASTNQTSMYLCASSSSGTRLTPLHFGNGTRLTVT.

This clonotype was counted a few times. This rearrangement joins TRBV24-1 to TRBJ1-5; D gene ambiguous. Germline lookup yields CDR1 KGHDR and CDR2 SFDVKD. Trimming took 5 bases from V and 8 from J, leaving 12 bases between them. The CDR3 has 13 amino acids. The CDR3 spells CATSGARREPQHF. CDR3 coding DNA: TGTGCCACCAGTGGGGCCCGACGGGAGCCCCAGCATTTT.

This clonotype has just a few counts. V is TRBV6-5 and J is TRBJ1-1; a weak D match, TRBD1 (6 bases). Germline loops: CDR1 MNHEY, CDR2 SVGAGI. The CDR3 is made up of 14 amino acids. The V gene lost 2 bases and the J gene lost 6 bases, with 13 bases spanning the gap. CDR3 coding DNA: TGTGCCAGCAGTTACGTTCTGTCAGGGGCTGAAGCTTTCTTT. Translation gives CASSYVLSGAEAFF.

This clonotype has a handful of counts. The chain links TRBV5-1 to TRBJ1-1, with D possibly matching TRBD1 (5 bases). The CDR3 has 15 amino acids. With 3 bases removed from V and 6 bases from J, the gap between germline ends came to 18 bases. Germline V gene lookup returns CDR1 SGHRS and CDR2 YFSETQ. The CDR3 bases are TGCGCCAGCAGCTCGGCAGGGCTCGAGGTAGCTGAAGCTTTCTTT. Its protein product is CASSSAGLEVAEAFF.

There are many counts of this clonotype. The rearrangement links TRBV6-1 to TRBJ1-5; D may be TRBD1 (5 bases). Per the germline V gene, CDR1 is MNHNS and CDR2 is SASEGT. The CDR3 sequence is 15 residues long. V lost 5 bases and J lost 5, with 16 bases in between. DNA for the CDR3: TGTGCCAGCAGTTCCGGGGACCTCGGGTATCAGCCCCAGCATTTT. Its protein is CASSSGDLGYQPQHF.

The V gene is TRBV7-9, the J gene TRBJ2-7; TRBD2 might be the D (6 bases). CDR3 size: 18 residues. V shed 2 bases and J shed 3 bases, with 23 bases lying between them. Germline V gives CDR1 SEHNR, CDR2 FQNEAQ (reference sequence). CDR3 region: CASSLNPNTGGEFYEQYF. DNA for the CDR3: TGTGCCAGCAGCTTAAACCCAAACACCGGGGGAGAGTTCTACGAGCAGTACTTC. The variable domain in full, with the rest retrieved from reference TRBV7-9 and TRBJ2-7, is DTGVSQNPRHKITKRGQNVTFRCDPISEHNRLYWYRQTLGQGPEFLTYFQNEAQLEKSRLLSDRFSAERPKGSFSTLEIQRTEQGDSAMYLCASSLNPNTGGEFYEQYFGPGTRLTVT.

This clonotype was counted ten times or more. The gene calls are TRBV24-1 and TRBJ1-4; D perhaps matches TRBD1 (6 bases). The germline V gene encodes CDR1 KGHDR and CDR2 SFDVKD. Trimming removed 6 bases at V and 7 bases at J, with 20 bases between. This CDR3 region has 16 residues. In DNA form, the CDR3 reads TGTGCCACCAGTACAAACATCGGGGGGCGTAGTGAAAAACTGTTTTTT. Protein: CATSTNIGGRSEKLFF.

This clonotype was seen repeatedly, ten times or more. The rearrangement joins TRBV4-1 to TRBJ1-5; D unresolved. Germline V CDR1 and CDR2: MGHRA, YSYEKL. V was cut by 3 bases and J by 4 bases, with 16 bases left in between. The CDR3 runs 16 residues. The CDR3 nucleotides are TGCGCCAGCAGCCAGCCCGACTTAGGAGGAAATCAGCCCCAGCATTTT. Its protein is CASSQPDLGGNQPQHF.

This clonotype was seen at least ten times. The CDR3 sequence: CASSPPQFTDTQYF. CDR3 bases: TGTGCCAGCAGCCCGCCCCAGTTCACAGATACGCAGTATTTT. This sequence joins TRBV28 and TRBJ2-3; no firm D call. CDR1 MDHEN and CDR2 SYDVKM come from the germline V gene. V lost 6 bases and J lost 2, with 12 bases in between. CDR3 length equals 14 residues.

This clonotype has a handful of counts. CDR3 bases: TGCAGTGCTAGTTCTAGTTCCGGGGAGCTGTTTTTT. Encoded protein: CSASSSSGELFF. The chain employs TRBV20-1 and TRBJ2-2, with no clear D. CDR3 length: 12 amino acids. Between the trimmed V and J ends, which lost 3 bases and 6 bases, there was a span of 8 bases. The germline gives CDR1 DFQATT, CDR2 SNEGSKA (reference sequence).

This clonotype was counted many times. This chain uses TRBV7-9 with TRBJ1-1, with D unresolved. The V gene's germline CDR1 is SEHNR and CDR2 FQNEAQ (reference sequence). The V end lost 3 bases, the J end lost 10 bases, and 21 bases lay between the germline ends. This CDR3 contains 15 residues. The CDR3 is CASSLSASEAEGAFF. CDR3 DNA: TGTGCCAGCAGCTTGTCAGCCTCCGAGGCGGAGGGAGCTTTCTTT.

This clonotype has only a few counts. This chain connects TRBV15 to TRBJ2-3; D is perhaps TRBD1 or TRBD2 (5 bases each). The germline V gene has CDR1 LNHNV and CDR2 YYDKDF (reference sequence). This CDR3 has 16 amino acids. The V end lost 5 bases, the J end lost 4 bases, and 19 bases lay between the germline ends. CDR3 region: CATSSLPGTLADTQYF. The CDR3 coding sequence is TGTGCCACCAGCTCCCTACCCGGGACGTTAGCAGATACGCAGTATTTT. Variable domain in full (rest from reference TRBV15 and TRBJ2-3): DAMVIQNPRYQVTQFGKPVTLSCSQTLNHNVMYWYQQKSSQAPKLLFHYYDKDFNNEADTPDNFQSRRPNTSFCFLDIRSPGLGDTAMYLCATSSLPGTLADTQYFGPGTRLTVL.